These 8 T cell receptor beta chains were sequenced from one sample in a study of T cells in Graves' hyperthyroidism and ophthalmopathy. RNA transcripts yielded amplified TCR beta CDR3 regions. First-round RT-PCR with HTBI primers amplified the TCR CDR3 region. TCRdb processed the multiplex PCR reads anew with MiXCR; each CDR3 protein has one entry. This sample has fewer than 350,000 distinct CDR3 sequences, with 21% found just once. Sample: blood. Receptors originate from a woman between 50 and 59 years old with Graves' hyperthyroidism.

The rearrangement joins TRBV5-1 to TRBJ2-3, with D perhaps matching TRBD2 (5 bases). Per the germline V gene, CDR1 is SGHRS and CDR2 is YFSETQ. The CDR3 totals 16 residues. The V end lost 4 bases, the J end lost 0 bases, and 15 bases lay between the germline ends. CDR3 sequence: CASSQVSGFSTDTQYF. The CDR3 DNA is TGCGCCAGCAGCCAGGTCAGCGGATTTAGCACAGATACGCAGTATTTT.

The V and J genes are TRBV20-1 and TRBJ1-6; TRBD1 agrees at 10 bases. Trimming removed 3 bases from V and 7 bases from J; junction bases left unmatched: 9. The CDR3 length is 16 residues. The germline V gene has CDR1 DFQATT and CDR2 SNEGSKA (reference sequence). The CDR3 region has the DNA TGCAGTGCTAGTGTGACCGGGACAGGGGACAATTCACCCCTCCACTTT. Translated: CSASVTGTGDNSPLHF.

This clonotype was detected a few times. The gene calls are TRBV4-1 and TRBJ1-5; the match to TRBD1 covers 8 bases. CDR3 length: 15 residues. CDR1 and CDR2 from the germline V gene are MGHRA and YSYEKL. The V segment lost 0 bases and the J segment 5 bases; nucleotides outside the gene matches: 3. CDR3 sequence reads: CASSQDGQGDQPQHF. The CDR3 DNA sequence: TGCGCCAGCAGCCAAGATGGACAGGGCGATCAGCCCCAGCATTTT.

As DNA, the CDR3 is TGTGCCAGCAGTAGGGTTGGTGGGGGGAGAGACGAGCAGTACTTC. Its protein is CASSRVGGGRDEQYF. The chain joins TRBV12-3 or TRBV12-4 to TRBJ2-7, with a weak D call TRBD2 (6 bases). This CDR3 is 15 amino acids long. V was pared by 5 bases and J by 5 bases, with 19 bases between.

Here the CDR3 reads CASSLEGQGGNSPLHF. DNA for the CDR3: TGCGCCAGCAGCTTGGAGGGACAGGGAGGTAATTCACCCCTCCACTTT. The chain combines TRBV5-1 with TRBJ1-6; TRBD1 matches 9 bases. From germline, CDR1 is SGHRS and CDR2 YFSETQ. CDR3 length: 16 amino acids. After removal of 0 bases from V and 6 bases from J, the junction contained 4 bases not matched to a gene.

V usage is TRBV3-1 and J usage is TRBJ1-6; D possibly corresponds to TRBD1 (5 bases). Germline V gives CDR1 LGHDT, CDR2 YNNKEL (reference sequence). V was shortened by 3 bases and J by 5 bases, with 17 bases between the two germline ends. The CDR3 has 17 amino acids. In DNA form, the CDR3 reads TGTGCCAGCAGCCATATACACGGGGACTTGAATAATTCACCCCTCCACTTT. Its protein is CASSHIHGDLNNSPLHF.

The chain is built from TRBV29-1 and TRBJ2-5; D remains ambiguous. The CDR3 is 13 residues long. Trimming removed 6 bases at V and 5 bases at J, with 16 bases between. Germline CDR1 SQVTM, CDR2 ANQGSEA. The CDR3 DNA reads as TGCAGCGTCCGGGCAGCCTTGGGGGAGACCCAGTACTTC. Protein: CSVRAALGETQYF.

This clonotype was counted between two and nine times. V usage is TRBV20-1 and J usage is TRBJ2-1, with D unclear. Trimming took off 3 bases at V and 4 bases at J, with 7 bases between the two ends. CDR3 size: 12 residues. CDR1 and CDR2 from the germline V gene are DFQATT and SNEGSKA (reference sequence). The CDR3 sequence: CSARPNYNEQFF. The DNA for the CDR3 is TGCAGTGCTAGGCCTAATTACAATGAGCAGTTCTTC.